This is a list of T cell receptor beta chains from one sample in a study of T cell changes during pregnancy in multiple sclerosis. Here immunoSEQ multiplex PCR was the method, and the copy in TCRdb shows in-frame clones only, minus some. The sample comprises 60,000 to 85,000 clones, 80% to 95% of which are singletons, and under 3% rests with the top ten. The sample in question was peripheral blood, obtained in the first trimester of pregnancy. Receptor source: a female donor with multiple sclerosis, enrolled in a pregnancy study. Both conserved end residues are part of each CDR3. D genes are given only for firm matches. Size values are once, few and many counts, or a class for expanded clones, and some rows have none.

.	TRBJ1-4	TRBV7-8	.	TGTGCCAGCAGCCTCGGACAGCTCAATGAAAAACTGTTTTTT	CASSLGQLNEKLFF
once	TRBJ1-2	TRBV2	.	TGTGCCTGTGTCCGAACCTCAGTAAACTATGGCTACACCTTC	CACVRTSVNYGYTF
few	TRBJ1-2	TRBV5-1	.	TGCGCCAGCAGCTTGGCCAGGGACTATGGCTACACCTTC	CASSLARDYGYTF
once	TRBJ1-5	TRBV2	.	TGTGCCAGCAGTGCTAGACAGTTTAGCAATCAGCCCCAGCATTTT	CASSARQFSNQPQHF
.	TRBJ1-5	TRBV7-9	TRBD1	TGTGCCAGCAGTTCGAACAGGGGGGTAGGTCAGCCCCAGCATTTT	CASSSNRGVGQPQHF
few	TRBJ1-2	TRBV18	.	TGTGCCAGCTCACCAGGGGGGGCCTATGGCTACACCTTC	CASSPGGAYGYTF
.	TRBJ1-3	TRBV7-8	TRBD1	TGTGCCAGCAGCCCGACGGGACAGGGGGCGAGTGGAAACACCATATATTTT	CASSPTGQGASGNTIYF
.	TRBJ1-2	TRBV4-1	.	TGCGCCAGCAGCCAAGATCACTCCCAAATCGATGGCTACACCTTC	CASSQDHSQIDGYTF
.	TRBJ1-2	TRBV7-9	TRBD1	TGTGCCAGCAGCTCCGGGACAGGGATAAACTATGGCTACACCTTC	CASSSGTGINYGYTF
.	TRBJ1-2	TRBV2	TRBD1	TGTGCCAGCACCAAGGGACAGGGTCACTATGGCTACACCTTC	CASTKGQGHYGYTF
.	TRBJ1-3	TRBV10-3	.	TGTGCCATCAGTGAGTCCCTAGCCACCATATATTTT	CAISESLATIYF
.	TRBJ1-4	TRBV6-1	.	TGTGCCAGCAGTGAGGGACATCGATTTGAAAAACTGTTTTTT	CASSEGHRFEKLFF
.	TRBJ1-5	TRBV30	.	TGTGCCTGGAGTGTAGCCGGCTCCAGGCAGCCCCAGCATTTT	CAWSVAGSRQPQHF
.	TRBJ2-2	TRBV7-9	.	TGTGCCAGCTTTTCCAGCGCGAACACCGGGGAGCTGTTTTTT	CASFSSANTGELFF
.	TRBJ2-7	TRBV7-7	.	TGTGCCAGCAGCTTCAGTCCTTCCGACGAGCAGTACTTC	CASSFSPSDEQYF